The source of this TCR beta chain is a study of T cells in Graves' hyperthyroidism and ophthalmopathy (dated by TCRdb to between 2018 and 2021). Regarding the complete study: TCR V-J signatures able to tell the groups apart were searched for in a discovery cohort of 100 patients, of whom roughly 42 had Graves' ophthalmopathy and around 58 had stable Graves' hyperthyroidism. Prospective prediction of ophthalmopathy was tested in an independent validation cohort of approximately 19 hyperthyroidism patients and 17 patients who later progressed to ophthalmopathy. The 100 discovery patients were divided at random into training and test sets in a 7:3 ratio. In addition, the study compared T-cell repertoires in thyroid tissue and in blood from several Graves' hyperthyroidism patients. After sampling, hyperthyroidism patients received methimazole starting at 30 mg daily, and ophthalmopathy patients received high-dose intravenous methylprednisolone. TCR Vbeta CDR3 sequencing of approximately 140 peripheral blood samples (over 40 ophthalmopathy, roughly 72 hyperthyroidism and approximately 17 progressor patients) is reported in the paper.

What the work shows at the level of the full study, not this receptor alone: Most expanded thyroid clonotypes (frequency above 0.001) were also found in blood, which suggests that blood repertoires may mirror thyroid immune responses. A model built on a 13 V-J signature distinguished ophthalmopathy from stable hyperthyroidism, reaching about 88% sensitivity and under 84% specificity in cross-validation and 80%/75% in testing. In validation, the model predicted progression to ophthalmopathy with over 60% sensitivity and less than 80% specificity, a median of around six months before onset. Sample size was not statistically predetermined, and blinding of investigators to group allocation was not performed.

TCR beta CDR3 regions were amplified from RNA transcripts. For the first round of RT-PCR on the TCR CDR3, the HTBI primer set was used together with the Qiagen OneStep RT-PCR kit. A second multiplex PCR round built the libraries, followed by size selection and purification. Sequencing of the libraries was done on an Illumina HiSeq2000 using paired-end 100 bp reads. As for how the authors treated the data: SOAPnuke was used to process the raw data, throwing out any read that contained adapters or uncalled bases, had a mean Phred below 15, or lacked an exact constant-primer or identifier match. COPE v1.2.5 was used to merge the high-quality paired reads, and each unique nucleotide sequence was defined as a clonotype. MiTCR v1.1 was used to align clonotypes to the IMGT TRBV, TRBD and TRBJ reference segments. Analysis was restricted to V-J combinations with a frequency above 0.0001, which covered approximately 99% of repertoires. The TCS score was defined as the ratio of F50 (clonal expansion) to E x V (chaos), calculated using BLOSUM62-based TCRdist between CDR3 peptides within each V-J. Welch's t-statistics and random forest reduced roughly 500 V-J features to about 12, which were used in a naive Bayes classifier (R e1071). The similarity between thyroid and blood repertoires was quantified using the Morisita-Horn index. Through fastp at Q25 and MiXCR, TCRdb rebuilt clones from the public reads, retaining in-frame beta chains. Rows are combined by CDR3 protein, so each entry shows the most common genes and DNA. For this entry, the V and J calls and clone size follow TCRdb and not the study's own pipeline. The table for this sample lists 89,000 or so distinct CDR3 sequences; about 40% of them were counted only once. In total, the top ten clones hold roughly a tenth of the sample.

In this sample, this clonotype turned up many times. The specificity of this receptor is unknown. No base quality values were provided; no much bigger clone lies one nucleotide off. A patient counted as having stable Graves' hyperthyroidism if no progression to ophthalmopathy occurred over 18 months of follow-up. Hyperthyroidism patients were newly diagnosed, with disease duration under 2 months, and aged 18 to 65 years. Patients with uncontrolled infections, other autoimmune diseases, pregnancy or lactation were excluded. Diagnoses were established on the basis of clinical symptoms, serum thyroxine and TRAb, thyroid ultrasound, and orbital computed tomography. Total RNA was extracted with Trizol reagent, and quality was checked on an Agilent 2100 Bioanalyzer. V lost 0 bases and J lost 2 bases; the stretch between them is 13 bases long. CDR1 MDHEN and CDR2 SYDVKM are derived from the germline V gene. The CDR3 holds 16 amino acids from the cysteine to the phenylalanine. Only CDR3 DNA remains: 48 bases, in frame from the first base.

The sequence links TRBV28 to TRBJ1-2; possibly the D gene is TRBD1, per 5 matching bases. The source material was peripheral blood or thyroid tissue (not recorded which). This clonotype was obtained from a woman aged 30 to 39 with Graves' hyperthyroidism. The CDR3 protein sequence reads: CASSLWSRGSNYGYTF. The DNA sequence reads TGTGCCAGCAGTTTATGGAGTAGGGGTTCCAACTATGGCTACACCTTC.